This paragraph reports one T cell receptor (beta chain). In the study's own analysis: Reference gene primer amplification in the assay estimated nucleated cell counts. Profiling relied on immunoSEQ multiplex PCR, and the TCRdb table lists in-frame clones only, not all of them. Clonal size and the V and J genes are those of that table, whereas D and trimming came from the DNA. The profile shows 200,000 to 250,000 clones, over 60% of them singletons. The CDR3 contains 12 residues. The germline V gene encodes CDR1 WSHSY and CDR2 SAAADI. The ends lost 6 bases at V and 6 bases at J; junction bases unmatched: 5. This sample was taken from a study of blood T cell repertoires in COVID-19. Study background: Acute and convalescent COVID-19 specimens originated in the United States, Italy and Spain. Sample material is recorded as cDNA or gDNA derived from T cells, B-cell-depleted T cells, or PBMCs.

The clonotype comes from an older woman with acute or convalescent COVID-19. The rearrangement links TRBV10-2 to TRBJ2-7; 7 bases agree with TRBD1. Source material: peripheral blood. The CDR3 sequence is CASRPRQGEQYF. Here the CDR3 DNA reads TGCGCCAGCAGGCCGCGACAGGGCGAGCAGTACTTC.